What follows are 15 T cell receptor beta chains derived from one specimen sequenced in a study of T cells expressing NK-cell markers. TCRdb re-called the 5' RACE reads and shows each CDR3 protein once, DNA omitted. Recorded for this sample: 500,000 to 700,000 distinct CDR3 sequences. Input material: blood T cells: a sorted CD56 or NKG2C T cell subset, CD4+ or CD8+ T cells, or bulk PBMC T cells (not recorded which). The receptors stem from a man between 18 and 35 years old in good health.

The J gene is TRBJ2-7, the V gene TRBV29-1; TCRdb returns TRBD1, unconfirmable since there is no DNA. The CDR3 runs to 13 residues. The germline gives CDR1 SQVTM, CDR2 ANQGSEA. The CDR3 spells CSAQQGSRGEQYF.

The V and J genes are TRBV12-3 or TRBV12-4 and TRBJ2-1; TCRdb's D call, TRBD1, is unchecked because there is no DNA. CDR3 length equals 16 residues. This CDR3 reads CASSFQITTRDNEQFF.

The V gene is TRBV10-3, the J gene TRBJ2-2; TCRdb proposes TRBD1, but this gene call is untestable without DNA. CDR1 and CDR2 (germline): ENHRY, SYGVKD. The CDR3 sequence is 13 residues long. CDR3 region: CAIRETGPGELFF.

This chain connects TRBV7-2 to TRBJ2-7; the TRBD1 assignment by TCRdb is unverifiable without DNA. CDR1 is SGHTA and CDR2 is FQGNSA in the germline V gene. The CDR3 contains 16 residues. CDR3 amino acids: CASSLGALATPGEQYF.

The rearrangement links TRBV5-1 to TRBJ2-1; TCRdb gives TRBD2 as the D gene, but with no DNA this cannot be confirmed. Germline V CDR1 and CDR2: SGHRS, YFSETQ. The CDR3 runs to 13 residues. CDR3 protein: CASSFTELAEQFF.

CDR3: CSVGRGYRGGQTDTDTQYF. The chain links TRBV29-1 to TRBJ2-3; TCRdb's D call, TRBD1, is unchecked because there is no DNA. The germline CDR1 and CDR2 sequences are SQVTM and ANQGSEA. The CDR3 extends over 19 amino acids.

V usage is TRBV11-1 and J usage is TRBJ2-3; without DNA, the TCRdb call of TRBD2 cannot be checked. CDR3 length: 16 amino acids. Looked up from germline, CDR1 is SGHAT and CDR2 is FQDESV (reference sequence). The CDR3 spells CASSLMGSHPADTQYF.

The chain recombines TRBV20-1 with TRBJ2-1; the D call from TCRdb, TRBD2, cannot be confirmed without DNA. Germline V gene lookup returns CDR1 DFQATT and CDR2 SNEGSKA (reference sequence). The CDR3 loop spans 15 amino acids. The CDR3 sequence: CSASQAGGPHNEQFF.

The chain joins TRBV7-8 to TRBJ1-5; TCRdb outputs TRBD1, but without DNA this stays unchecked. The CDR3 spans 15 residues. Per the germline V gene, CDR1 is SGHVS and CDR2 is FQNEAQ. The CDR3 sequence is CASSSQGFSNQPQHF.

The chain combines TRBV20-1 with TRBJ1-6; there is no DNA to check the TCRdb D call of TRBD1. The length of the CDR3 is 17 residues. Germline V gene sequence: CDR1 DFQATT, CDR2 SNEGSKA (reference sequence). CDR3 region: CSARGAEGESVNSPLHF.

The chain is built from TRBV12-3 or TRBV12-4 and TRBJ2-1; TCRdb's D gene call, TRBD2, goes unchecked for lack of DNA. The CDR3 covers 17 residues. The CDR3 is CASRVGIAGGSYNEQFF.

V and J are TRBV10-3 and TRBJ1-2; TCRdb's assignment of TRBD1 cannot be checked, as there is no DNA. The CDR3 totals 15 residues. Germline V gene sequence: CDR1 ENHRY, CDR2 SYGVKD. The CDR3 spells CAIRRTGTDVYGYTF.

The rearrangement uses TRBV20-1 and TRBJ1-5. The CDR3 runs 15 residues. Germline V gene sequence: CDR1 DFQATT, CDR2 SNEGSKA (reference sequence). The CDR3 reads CSAARGPISNQPQHF.

This chain joins TRBV6-2 or TRBV6-3 and TRBJ2-1. Per germline, CDR1 MNHEY and CDR2 SVGEGT. This CDR3 comprises 15 residues. The CDR3 protein is CASSYSETLRDEQFF.

The genes are TRBV7-2 and TRBJ1-5; TCRdb's D call, TRBD1, is unchecked because there is no DNA. Germline-derived CDR1 and CDR2 are SGHTA and FQGNSA. This CDR3 comprises 16 residues. Here the CDR3 reads CASSLPTGGYNQPQHF.